The 32 T cell receptor beta chains reported below all come from one sample, sequenced in a study of T-cell reconstitution after alpha-beta-depleted transplantation in children. Preparation of the TCRbeta library was carried out with unique molecular identifiers. TCRdb reanalysed the PCR reads using MiXCR and keeps one entry per CDR3 protein. Here the sample spans 700,000 to 950,000 distinct CDR3 sequences, 15% to 20% being singletons. The specimen comprised PBMCs, mostly from graft donor cells, sampled 360 days after TCRalphabeta/CD19-depleted stem cell transplant. The receptors come from a male patient between 10 and 17 years old who had a stem cell transplant for acute lymphoblastic leukemia, so the T cells may come from the graft donor.

This clonotype occurred a few times. The gene calls are TRBV4-1 and TRBJ2-7, with 9 bases aligning to TRBD2. V was pared by 1 base and J by 1 base, with 5 bases of the junction left unmatched. The CDR3 covers 16 residues. CDR1 is MGHRA, CDR2 YSYEKL, per germline. Here the CDR3 DNA reads TGCGCCAGCAGCCAAGCAACTAGCGGGCCTTCCTACGAGCAGTACTTC. The encoded protein is CASSQATSGPSYEQYF.

This clonotype was observed a handful of times. The rearrangement links TRBV7-9 to TRBJ2-3; TRBD2 matches at 13 bases. V gave up 4 bases and J gave up 4 bases; unmatched junction bases: 8. Germline V gives CDR1 SEHNR, CDR2 FQNEAQ (reference sequence). The CDR3 sequence is 17 residues long. The CDR3 bases are TGTGCCAGCAGCTACGGACTAGCGGGAGCGGTGGCAGATACGCAGTATTTT. This sequence encodes CASSYGLAGAVADTQYF.

This clonotype was detected ten times or more. The CDR3 DNA reads as TGTGCCAGCAGCTTGGTGCGTATCTATGAGCAGTTCTTC. Translated, it gives CASSLVRIYEQFF. The chain has TRBV5-5 and TRBJ2-1; no clear D. The germline V and J ends were trimmed by 0 bases and 8 bases, with 9 bases remaining between them. The CDR3 runs to 13 residues. The germline V gene has CDR1 SGHKS and CDR2 YYEKEE (reference sequence). The full variable domain, its missing parts supplied by reference TRBV5-5 and TRBJ2-1, is DAGVTQSPTHLIKTRGQQVTLRCSPISGHKSVSWYQQVLGQGPQFIFQYYEKEERGRGNFPDRFSARQFPNYSSELNVNALLLGDSALYLCASSLVRIYEQFFGPGTRLTVL.

This clonotype was picked up many times. The chain has TRBV5-1 and TRBJ2-3; D ambiguous. Germline loops: CDR1 SGHRS, CDR2 YFSETQ. CDR3 length: 14 amino acids. Trimming removed 4 bases at V and 2 bases at J, with 11 bases between. CDR3 coding DNA: TGCGCCAGCAGCCTCGGTGACCCCACAGATACGCAGTATTTT. It specifies CASSLGDPTDTQYF.

This clonotype has only a few counts. V usage is TRBV5-1 and J usage is TRBJ2-2; D is possibly TRBD1 (5 bases). The CDR3 length is 16 residues. Germline loops: CDR1 SGHRS, CDR2 YFSETQ. V lost 1 base, J lost 1 base, and 11 bases lay in between. CDR3 nucleotide sequence: TGCGCCAGCAGCTTGAAGGGGCAGAAGAACACCGGGGAGCTGTTTTTT. Encoded protein: CASSLKGQKNTGELFF.

The chain uses TRBV4-2 and TRBJ2-7; D may be TRBD1 (7 bases). The CDR3 is 15 residues long. CDR1 is LGHNA and CDR2 is YNFKEQ in the germline V gene. Deletions cut 4 bases from V and 3 bases from J, with 16 bases between. The CDR3 region is CASSPGGTVYYEQYF. The CDR3 DNA is TGTGCCAGCAGCCCAGGGGGGACAGTCTACTACGAGCAGTACTTC.

This clonotype was recorded a few times. This rearrangement joins TRBV5-1 to TRBJ1-2; D not resolved. V gave up 2 bases and J gave up 7 bases, with 9 bases separating them. In germline, CDR1 is SGHRS, CDR2 YFSETQ. This CDR3 has 12 amino acids. The CDR3 bases are TGCGCCAGCAGCTTCGAGAGTTCTGGCTACACCTTC. Its protein is CASSFESSGYTF.

This clonotype came up a few times. The chain carries TRBV9 and TRBJ2-7; 10 bases are shared with TRBD2. In germline, CDR1 is SGDLS, CDR2 YYNGEE. CDR3 size: 16 residues. J gave up 4 bases and V 2 bases, and 9 bases lay outside the gene matches. The CDR3 sequence is CASSVGTSGIGYEQYF. Written as DNA, the CDR3 is TGTGCCAGCAGCGTGGGAACTAGCGGGATTGGATACGAGCAGTACTTC.

This clonotype turned up a few times. The V gene is TRBV5-6, the J gene TRBJ2-7; 8 bases fit TRBD2. The germline V gene has CDR1 SGHDT and CDR2 YYEEEE. The CDR3 loop spans 14 amino acids. V lost 4 bases to trimming and J lost 4 bases; unmatched junction nucleotides: 7. The CDR3 DNA follows: TGTGCCAGCAGCGTTGCCGGGACTAGATACGAGCAGTACTTC. Encoded protein: CASSVAGTRYEQYF.

V is TRBV18 and J is TRBJ1-2; weak D call: TRBD1 (6 bases). The CDR3 sequence is 13 residues long. Germline lookup yields CDR1 KGHSH and CDR2 LQKENI. Trimming shortened V by 6 bases and J by 3 bases, and 11 bases separated the two germline ends. DNA for the CDR3: TGTGCCAGCTCGGAACAGGGAGACTATGGCTACACCTTC. Its translation is CASSEQGDYGYTF.

The sample holds a few counts of this clonotype. The rearrangement joins TRBV15 to TRBJ2-1; no clear D. Between the trimmed V and J ends, which lost 0 bases and 9 bases, there was a span of 6 bases. Per the germline V gene, CDR1 is LNHNV and CDR2 is YYDKDF (reference sequence). The CDR3 is made up of 12 amino acids. This CDR3 is CATSRDPGEQFF. As DNA, the CDR3 is TGTGCCACCAGCAGAGATCCGGGTGAGCAGTTCTTC.

The chain recombines TRBV6-4 with TRBJ2-1, with 11 bases aligning to TRBD2. The junction had 18 bases not matched to a gene; V was cut back by 4 bases and J by 4 bases. The CDR3 loop spans 20 amino acids. Germline V gene sequence: CDR1 MRHNA, CDR2 SNTAGT. The CDR3, as DNA: TGTGCCAGCAGTGCTCTGATGATGTCCGGGACTAGCGGATATTACAATGAGCAGTTCTTC. This codes for CASSALMMSGTSGYYNEQFF.

At least ten counts were recorded for this clonotype. CDR3 DNA: TGCGCCAGCAGCCACCGACTTGGTACCTACAATGAGCAGTTCTTC. Protein product: CASSHRLGTYNEQFF. The rearrangement links TRBV5-1 to TRBJ2-1; D ambiguous. Germline V gene lookup returns CDR1 SGHRS and CDR2 YFSETQ. V lost 4 bases, J lost 2 bases, and 13 bases lay in between. The CDR3 has 15 amino acids.

The chain joins TRBV7-9 to TRBJ1-2; tentative D call: TRBD1 (6 bases). The CDR3 totals 15 residues. The V end was cut by 5 bases, the J end by 6 bases, with 19 bases between. The germline CDR1 and CDR2 sequences are SEHNR and FQNEAQ (reference sequence). This CDR3 reads CASSQPGAPVDGYTF. The CDR3 DNA is TGTGCCAGCAGCCAACCAGGGGCCCCAGTTGATGGCTACACCTTC.

This clonotype was counted between two and nine times. The chain recombines TRBV20-1 with TRBJ1-1; D ambiguous. The V and J ends lost 3 bases and 4 bases respectively, with 12 bases between them. The CDR3 is 13 amino acids. Per germline, CDR1 DFQATT and CDR2 SNEGSKA (reference sequence). In DNA form, the CDR3 reads TGCAGTGCTAGGGAATTTATCGGCACTGAAGCTTTCTTT. Translation gives CSAREFIGTEAFF.

This clonotype has only a few counts. This chain uses TRBV7-9 with TRBJ1-5; no firm D call. CDR1 SEHNR and CDR2 FQNEAQ come from the germline V gene (reference sequence). The CDR3 loop spans 17 amino acids. With 0 bases removed from V and 7 bases from J, the gap between germline ends came to 19 bases. CDR3 protein: CASSLAVGTQKGQPQHF. CDR3 in DNA: TGTGCCAGCAGCTTAGCGGTTGGCACCCAAAAGGGCCAGCCCCAGCATTTT.

In nucleotides, the CDR3 is TGTGCCAGCAGCCAAGATGGGCCAGGCGAACACGAGCAGTACTTC. Amino acid sequence: CASSQDGPGEHEQYF. The chain uses TRBV3-1 and TRBJ2-7; D unclear. CDR3 length: 15 residues. CDR1 LGHDT and CDR2 YNNKEL come from the germline V gene (reference sequence). The V gene lost 0 bases and the J gene lost 5 bases, with 14 bases spanning the gap.

This clonotype was seen only a few times. Compared with germline, one end of the junction differs, possibly owing to a read error. This chain uses TRBV5-1 with TRBJ2-5; D unclear. Looked up from germline, CDR1 is SGHRS and CDR2 is YFSETQ. The CDR3 sequence is 13 residues long. CDR3 loop: CASSLELQETQYF. The CDR3 DNA reads TGTGCCAGCAGCTTAGAACTCCAAGAGACCCAGTACTTC.

V gene TRBV20-1 combines with J gene TRBJ2-1, with D possibly TRBD2 on 5 matching bases. Germline assignment: CDR1 DFQATT and CDR2 SNEGSKA (reference sequence). The CDR3 extends over 15 amino acids. Trimming removed 0 bases at V and 8 bases at J, with 17 bases between. CDR3: CSARDPGFTYDEQFF. The CDR3 DNA follows: TGCAGTGCTAGAGATCCGGGATTTACCTATGATGAGCAGTTCTTC.

This clonotype has a count of ten or more. The chain employs TRBV12-3 or TRBV12-4 and TRBJ2-5, with D perhaps TRBD2 (6 bases). V dropped 6 bases and J dropped 4 bases, with 21 bases sitting between them. The CDR3 totals 16 residues. CDR3 in DNA: TGTGCCAGCAGCAACCCCTTACTTAGGAGGGGAGAGACCCAGTACTTC. This gives the protein CASSNPLLRRGETQYF.

A few counts support this clonotype. The CDR3 nucleotides are TGCGCCAGCAGCGGGAGGGGACTGTCCCCCTACGAGCAGTACTTC. It codes for CASSGRGLSPYEQYF. This sequence joins TRBV5-1 and TRBJ2-7; TRBD2 matches 7 bases. Germline CDR1 reads SGHRS; CDR2 reads YFSETQ. CDR3 size: 15 residues. The junction had 9 bases not matched to a gene; V was cut back by 4 bases and J by 2 bases.

Many counts were recorded for this clonotype. V gene TRBV20-1 combines with J gene TRBJ1-5, with a possible D match to TRBD1 (5 bases). This CDR3 has 13 residues. Trimming took 3 bases from V and 1 from J, leaving 7 bases between them. The germline V gene has CDR1 DFQATT and CDR2 SNEGSKA (reference sequence). CDR3 protein: CSASWGSNQPQHF. CDR3 sequence (DNA): TGCAGTGCTAGTTGGGGGAGCAATCAGCCCCAGCATTTT.

This clonotype has only a few counts. The CDR3 loop is CAPTGTGYTDTQYF. The CDR3 bases are TGTGCCCCGACCGGGACAGGGTACACAGATACGCAGTATTTT. The chain combines TRBV6-2 or TRBV6-3 with TRBJ2-3; 9 nucleotides agree with TRBD1. The CDR3 is 14 residues long. The junction had 8 bases not matched to a gene; V was cut back by 11 bases and J by 2 bases. Germline V lookup: CDR1 MNHEY, CDR2 SVGEGT.

This clonotype turned up a few times. The chain combines TRBV4-1 with TRBJ1-2; the D is unclear. V gave up 1 base and J gave up 1 base, with 13 bases separating them. CDR3 length equals 16 residues. Germline CDR1 MGHRA, CDR2 YSYEKL. The CDR3 reads CASSQAGFGVNYGYTF. The DNA of the CDR3 is TGCGCCAGCAGCCAAGCTGGGTTTGGGGTTAACTATGGCTACACCTTC.

J is TRBJ2-5 and V is TRBV4-1, with D tentatively TRBD1 (7 bases). The CDR3 has 17 residues. Per the germline V gene, CDR1 is MGHRA and CDR2 is YSYEKL. V was trimmed by 4 bases and J by 5 bases, leaving 23 bases between them. This CDR3 reads CASSPGGGTGRAETQYF. The CDR3 DNA follows: TGCGCCAGCAGCCCCGGAGGGGGCACGGGGAGAGCTGAGACCCAGTACTTC.

This clonotype was counted a few times. The chain couples TRBV20-1 to TRBJ1-5; D remains ambiguous. The CDR3 has 15 residues. Between the trimmed V and J ends, which lost 6 bases and 3 bases, there was a span of 18 bases. Germline V CDR1 and CDR2: DFQATT, SNEGSKA (reference sequence). CDR3 nucleotides: TGCAGTGCCAAGCGAGGTCCAGGTCCCAATCAGCCCCAGCATTTT. As protein: CSAKRGPGPNQPQHF.

V usage is TRBV7-2 and J usage is TRBJ2-7, with 9 bases that match TRBD2. CDR3 length: 16 residues. Germline V gene data show CDR1 as SGHTA and CDR2 as FQGNSA. V dropped 1 base and J dropped 2; count of bases not matched to a gene: 6. The CDR3 region is CASSLVPGGGAYEQYF. The CDR3 DNA follows: TGTGCCAGCAGCTTAGTCCCGGGCGGGGGGGCCTACGAGCAGTACTTC.

This chain uses TRBV12-3 or TRBV12-4 with TRBJ2-2; TRBD1 matches at 7 bases. CDR3 length equals 17 residues. V lost 2 bases and J lost 2; bases outside the gene matches: 8. CDR3 DNA: TGTGCCAGCAGTTTAAAGGCCGGGACAGTTAACACCGGGGAGCTGTTTTTT. Protein: CASSLKAGTVNTGELFF.

The CDR3 loop reads CASSSSGLAGKGETQYF. In DNA, the CDR3 is TGTGCCAGCAGCTCCTCGGGACTAGCGGGAAAAGGGGAGACCCAGTACTTC. The chain is built from TRBV13 and TRBJ2-5, with 13 bases fitting TRBD2. V lost 4 bases, J lost 5 bases, and 10 bases stayed unmatched. The CDR3 is 17 residues long. Germline CDR1 PRHDT, CDR2 FYEKMQ (reference sequence).

This clonotype has at least ten counts. This chain connects TRBV7-2 to TRBJ2-3; D is ambiguous. This CDR3 spans 13 amino acids. V shed 5 bases and J shed 6 bases, with 12 bases lying between them. The germline CDR1 and CDR2 sequences are SGHTA and FQGNSA. The chain's CDR3 is CASSPRGPDTQYF. CDR3 coding DNA: TGTGCCAGCAGCCCAAGAGGCCCCGATACGCAGTATTTT.

V gene TRBV5-1 combines with J gene TRBJ2-7; 11 positions agree with TRBD2. Germline V gene sequence: CDR1 SGHRS, CDR2 YFSETQ. The CDR3 loop spans 15 amino acids. The V gene end was trimmed by 8 bases and the J gene end by 9 bases; junction bases not matched to a gene: 16. The CDR3, as DNA: TGCGCCAGTTCCGGGGGTAGCGGGAGGGCCGGTATGCAGTACTTC. Its translation is CASSGGSGRAGMQYF.

The V call is TRBV12-5, the J call TRBJ2-3; no definite D call. Germline lookup yields CDR1 LGHNT and CDR2 FRNRAP. V lost 3 bases to trimming and J lost 2 bases, with 9 bases between them. This CDR3 has 14 amino acids. For the CDR3, the DNA is TGTGCTAGTGGTTTTGGGCATAACACAGATACGCAGTATTTT. Translating gives CASGFGHNTDTQYF.